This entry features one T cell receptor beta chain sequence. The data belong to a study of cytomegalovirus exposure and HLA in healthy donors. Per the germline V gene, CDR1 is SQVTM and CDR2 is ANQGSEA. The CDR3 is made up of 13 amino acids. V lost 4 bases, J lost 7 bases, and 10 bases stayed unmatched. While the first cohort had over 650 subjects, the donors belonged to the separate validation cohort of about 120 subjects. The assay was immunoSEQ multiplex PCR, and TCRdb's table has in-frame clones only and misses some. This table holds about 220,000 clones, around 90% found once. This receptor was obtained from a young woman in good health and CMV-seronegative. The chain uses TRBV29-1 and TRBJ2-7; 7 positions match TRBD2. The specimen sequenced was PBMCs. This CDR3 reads CSVGSGALLEQYF. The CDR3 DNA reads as TGCAGCGTTGGAAGCGGGGCCCTCCTGGAGCAGTACTTC.